The 5 T cell receptor beta chains below come from one sample, sequenced in a study of OX40 agonist ivuxolimab in advanced cancers. Produced via immunoSEQ multiplex PCR; TCRdb's table is partial and in-frame only. Of 69,000 or so clones in the sample, 88% were seen once. Sequencing used CD4+ or CD8+ T cells sorted from blood, obtained in a trial of the OX40 agonist ivuxolimab. These receptors originate from an adult with an advanced solid tumor such as melanoma, head and neck, liver or kidney cancer.

This clone was counted between two and nine times. This sequence joins TRBV20-1 and TRBJ1-1; D gene uncertain. CDR1 and CDR2 from the germline V gene are DFQATT and SNEGSKA (reference sequence). This CDR3 has 11 residues. Trimming left V 0 bases short and J 9 bases short, with 8 bases between. CDR3 loop: CSARDSSKAFF. CDR3 coding DNA: TGCAGTGCTAGAGATAGTTCGAAAGCTTTCTTT.

This clone was seen only a few times. The rearrangement joins TRBV19 to TRBJ1-6; 8 nucleotides match TRBD1. CDR3 size: 13 residues. CDR1 is LNHDA and CDR2 is SQIVND in the germline V gene (reference sequence). CDR3 DNA sequence: TGTGCTTCCATGGACAGGGCTAATTCACCCCTCCACTTT. Its translation: CASMDRANSPLHF.

V gene TRBV7-2 combines with J gene TRBJ1-2; D uncertain. V was cut by 1 base and J by 8 bases, with 11 bases left in between. CDR3 length equals 13 residues. The germline gives CDR1 SGHTA, CDR2 FQGNSA. CDR3 region: CASSLGTAGGYTF. Written as DNA, the CDR3 is TGTGCCAGCAGCTTAGGGACGGCAGGAGGCTACACCTTC.

The chain combines TRBV27 with TRBJ1-5; TRBD1 matches at 7 bases. This CDR3 contains 15 residues. CDR1 is MNHEY and CDR2 is SMNVEV in the germline V gene (reference sequence). Trimming removed 0 bases from V and 3 bases from J; junction bases left unmatched: 2. This CDR3 reads CASSLSGQNNQPQHF. The CDR3 DNA reads as TGTGCCAGCAGTTTATCGGGACAGAACAATCAGCCCCAGCATTTT.

This rearrangement joins TRBV27 to TRBJ1-2, with 9 bases identical to TRBD1. There are 15 residues in the CDR3. Trimming removed 5 bases from V and 4 bases from J; junction bases left unmatched: 8. Germline lookup yields CDR1 MNHEY and CDR2 SMNVEV (reference sequence). The CDR3 coding sequence is TGTGCCAGCAGTCCCCGGACAGGGGACGGCTATGGCTACACCTTC. It translates to CASSPRTGDGYGYTF.